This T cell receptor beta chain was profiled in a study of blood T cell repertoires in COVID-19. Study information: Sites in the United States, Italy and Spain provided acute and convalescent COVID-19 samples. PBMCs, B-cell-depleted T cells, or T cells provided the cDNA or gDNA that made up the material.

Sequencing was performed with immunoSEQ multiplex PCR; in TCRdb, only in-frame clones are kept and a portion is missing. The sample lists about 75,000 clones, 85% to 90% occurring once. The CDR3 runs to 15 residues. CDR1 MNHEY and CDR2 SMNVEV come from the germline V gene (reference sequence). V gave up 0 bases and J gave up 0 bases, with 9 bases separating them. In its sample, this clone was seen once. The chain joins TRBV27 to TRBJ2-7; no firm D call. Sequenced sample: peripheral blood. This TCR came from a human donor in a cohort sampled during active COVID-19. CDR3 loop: CASSLSIQSSYEQYF. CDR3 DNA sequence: TGTGCCAGCAGTTTATCGATACAGAGCTCCTACGAGCAGTACTTC.